The 11 T cell receptor beta chains in this list originate from one sample, sequenced in a study of T-cell memory formation after mild COVID-19. MiXCR was run by TCRdb on the 5' RACE reads, yielding one entry per CDR3 protein. The sample shows under 300,000 distinct CDR3 sequences, about a sixth of them seen only once. The sample was PBMCs or a T cell subset sorted from them (not recorded which). These TCRs come from a man younger than 35 who had mild COVID-19 (a few samples of this study predate the infection). Cell type and time point are not known.

This clonotype was picked up many times. The chain is built from TRBV5-1 and TRBJ1-2; 10 bases align to TRBD1. V was clipped by 4 bases and J by 4 bases; unmatched bases: 7. Germline values: CDR1 SGHRS, CDR2 YFSETQ. This CDR3 has 15 residues. CDR3 nucleotide sequence: TGCGCCAGCAGCCTCGGGACAGGGGATACCTATGGCTACACCTTC. Translated: CASSLGTGDTYGYTF. Drawing the rest from reference TRBV5-1 and TRBJ1-2, the complete variable domain is KAGVTQTPRYLIKTRGQQVTLSCSPISGHRSVSWYQQTPGQGLQFLFEYFSETQRNKGNFPGRFSGRQFSNSRSEMNVSTLELGDSALYLCASSLGTGDTYGYTFGSGTRLTVV.

The chain joins TRBV20-1 to TRBJ2-5; D is perhaps TRBD2 (7 bases). V was pared by 5 bases and J by 4 bases, with 20 bases between. This CDR3 region has 15 residues. Germline loops: CDR1 DFQATT, CDR2 SNEGSKA (reference sequence). CDR3: CSAPRGGGRAETQYF. CDR3 nucleotides: TGCAGTGCTCCCCGAGGGGGGGGCCGGGCAGAGACCCAGTACTTC.

The chain links TRBV28 to TRBJ2-5; possibly TRBD1 for D (6 bases). Germline CDR1 is MDHEN and CDR2 is SYDVKM. The CDR3 spans 13 residues. V was shortened by 5 bases and J by 5 bases, with 12 bases between the two germline ends. The CDR3 sequence is CASSQGGWETQYF. CDR3 coding DNA: TGTGCCAGCAGTCAAGGGGGTTGGGAGACCCAGTACTTC.

A few counts support this clonotype. The chain joins TRBV27 to TRBJ1-2, with 8 nucleotides matching TRBD1. Germline loops: CDR1 MNHEY, CDR2 SMNVEV (reference sequence). The junction had 8 bases not matched to a gene; V was cut back by 5 bases and J by 3 bases. The CDR3 is 15 amino acids. The CDR3 DNA sequence: TGTGCCAGCAGTCCCTTACCGGACAGGGACTATGGCTACACCTTC. Its protein is CASSPLPDRDYGYTF.

The V gene is TRBV25-1, the J gene TRBJ2-7; D unclear. CDR3 length equals 13 residues. In germline, CDR1 is MGHDK, CDR2 SYGVNS. Between the trimmed V and J ends, which lost 1 base and 7 bases, there was a span of 11 bases. CDR3 amino acids: CASSEWGTREQYV. CDR3 sequence (DNA): TGTGCCAGCAGTGAATGGGGAACACGTGAGCAGTACGTC.

The J gene is TRBJ2-3, the V gene TRBV12-3 or TRBV12-4, with a tentative D call TRBD2 (6 bases). The CDR3 length is 14 residues. Trimming left V 3 bases short and J 6 bases short, with 13 bases between. In DNA, the CDR3 is TGTGCCAGCAGTTTCCGGGACTTATCGGATACGCAGTATTTT. It specifies CASSFRDLSDTQYF.

The rearrangement joins TRBV4-1 to TRBJ2-7; perhaps TRBD1 as D (6 bases). Trimming took 2 bases from V and 1 from J, leaving 15 bases between them. This CDR3 is built from 16 residues. CDR1 and CDR2 from the germline V gene are MGHRA and YSYEKL. CDR3 region: CASSQFTRDRSYEQYF. The CDR3 DNA sequence: TGCGCCAGCAGCCAATTCACCCGCGACAGGTCCTACGAGCAGTACTTC.

This clonotype has a count of ten or more. The CDR3 sequence is CASSLSPADTQYF. DNA of the CDR3: TGCGCCAGCAGCTTGTCCCCAGCAGATACGCAGTATTTT. This rearrangement joins TRBV5-1 to TRBJ2-3, with unresolved D. CDR1 is SGHRS and CDR2 is YFSETQ in the germline V gene. The CDR3 is made up of 13 amino acids. V was cut by 1 base and J by 4 bases, with 7 bases left in between.

The table lists this clonotype with a few counts. V and J are TRBV5-6 and TRBJ2-5, with a possible D match to TRBD1 (7 bases). Germline V lookup: CDR1 SGHDT, CDR2 YYEEEE. The V end was cut by 1 base, the J end by 4 bases, with 11 bases between. This CDR3 spans 14 amino acids. CDR3 in amino acids: CASSLPGGTETQYF. The CDR3 nucleotides read TGTGCCAGCAGCTTGCCAGGGGGGACAGAGACCCAGTACTTC. The full variable domain, its missing parts supplied by reference TRBV5-6 and TRBJ2-5, is DAGVTQSPTHLIKTRGQQVTLRCSPKSGHDTVSWYQQALGQGPQFIFQYYEEEERQRGNFPDRFSGHQFPNYSSELNVNALLLGDSALYLCASSLPGGTETQYFGPGTRLLVL.

The chain recombines TRBV10-3 with TRBJ1-1; D is uncertain. The CDR3 loop spans 14 amino acids. The V end was cut by 3 bases, the J end by 0 bases, with 8 bases between. Germline CDR1 is ENHRY and CDR2 is SYGVKD. CDR3 sequence (DNA): TGTGCCATCAGTGAACGACGGTTGAACACTGAAGCTTTCTTT. Protein product: CAISERRLNTEAFF.

The V gene is TRBV11-2, the J gene TRBJ2-5; a possible D gene is TRBD2 (7 bases). The CDR3 consists of 15 residues. CDR1 and CDR2 from the germline V gene are SGHAT and FQNNGV. V was trimmed by 3 bases and J by 7 bases, leaving 18 bases between them. The CDR3 DNA follows: TGTGCCAGCAGCTTCGGTTTGCGGGGGCCGGGGACCCAGTACTTC. This gives the protein CASSFGLRGPGTQYF.